The rows below give T cell receptor beta chains drawn from one sample of a study of OX40 agonist ivuxolimab in advanced cancers. Libraries were prepared by immunoSEQ multiplex PCR; TCRdb keeps only in-frame clonotypes and omits some of them. The sample has 80,000 to 85,000 clones; about 82% are singletons. Sample: CD4+ or CD8+ T cells sorted from blood, taken in a trial of the OX40 agonist ivuxolimab. These receptors were obtained from an adult with an advanced solid tumor such as melanoma, head and neck, liver or kidney cancer. Both conserved end residues are part of each CDR3. The order of the fields is clone size, J gene, CDR3 length, V gene, D gene, CDR3 protein, CDR3 DNA. D genes are given only for firm matches. Clone size is shown for a subset of rows, as once, few, many or a class of expanded clone.

clone_size: .
j_call: TRBJ2-2
cdr3_length: 16
v_call: TRBV25-1
d_call: .
cdr3_aa: CAAFVVGMKNTGELFF
cdr3_nt: TGTGCCGCCTTTGTGGTAGGGATGAAGAACACCGGGGAGCTGTTTTTT

clone_size: .
j_call: TRBJ2-3
cdr3_length: 12
v_call: TRBV30
d_call: .
cdr3_aa: CAWSVRVDTQYF
cdr3_nt: TGTGCCTGGAGTGTGAGGGTGGATACGCAGTATTTT

clone_size: .
j_call: TRBJ1-5
cdr3_length: 13
v_call: TRBV10-3
d_call: TRBD1
cdr3_aa: CAISGQGGQPQHF
cdr3_nt: TGTGCCATCAGTGGACAGGGCGGTCAGCCCCAGCATTTT

clone_size: .
j_call: TRBJ2-7
cdr3_length: 15
v_call: TRBV7-9
d_call: .
cdr3_aa: CATGEGERAAYEQYF
cdr3_nt: TGTGCCACGGGAGAAGGTGAGCGGGCGGCCTACGAGCAGTACTTC

clone_size: few
j_call: TRBJ2-7
cdr3_length: 14
v_call: TRBV2
d_call: .
cdr3_aa: CASSTGTPPYEQYF
cdr3_nt: TGTGCCAGCAGTACCGGCACACCACCCTACGAGCAGTACTTC

clone_size: .
j_call: TRBJ2-1
cdr3_length: 15
v_call: TRBV6-5
d_call: .
cdr3_aa: CASRPIAEAYNEQFF
cdr3_nt: TGTGCCAGCAGACCCATAGCGGAGGCCTACAATGAGCAGTTCTTC

clone_size: .
j_call: TRBJ1-2
cdr3_length: 14
v_call: TRBV7-2
d_call: .
cdr3_aa: CASSPGYGNYGYTF
cdr3_nt: TGTGCCAGCAGCCCGGGCTACGGGAACTATGGCTACACCTTC

clone_size: .
j_call: TRBJ2-7
cdr3_length: 15
v_call: TRBV7-9
d_call: TRBD2
cdr3_aa: CASSTGGSPVYEQYF
cdr3_nt: TGTGCCAGCAGCACGGGAGGTTCCCCGGTATACGAGCAGTACTTC

clone_size: .
j_call: TRBJ2-3
cdr3_length: 17
v_call: TRBV14
d_call: TRBD2
cdr3_aa: CASSQGVLAGPTDTQYF
cdr3_nt: TGTGCCAGCAGCCAAGGGGTACTAGCGGGACCCACAGATACGCAGTATTTT

clone_size: .
j_call: TRBJ2-1
cdr3_length: 16
v_call: TRBV6-1
d_call: .
cdr3_aa: CASSGAGASHLNEQFF
cdr3_nt: TGTGCCAGCAGTGGGGCCGGGGCCTCGCACCTAAATGAGCAGTTCTTC

clone_size: .
j_call: TRBJ2-7
cdr3_length: 15
v_call: TRBV7-2
d_call: TRBD1
cdr3_aa: CASSRPDRVGGEQYF
cdr3_nt: TGTGCCAGCAGCCGGCCGGACAGGGTCGGAGGCGAGCAGTACTTC

clone_size: .
j_call: TRBJ1-1
cdr3_length: 15
v_call: TRBV7-3
d_call: TRBD1
cdr3_aa: CASSSGTGGMAEAFF
cdr3_nt: TGTGCCAGCAGCTCCGGGACAGGGGGAATGGCTGAAGCTTTCTTT

clone_size: .
j_call: TRBJ2-3
cdr3_length: 15
v_call: TRBV19
d_call: .
cdr3_aa: CASSWGKTSTDTQYF
cdr3_nt: TGTGCCAGTAGTTGGGGCAAAACGAGCACAGATACGCAGTATTTT

clone_size: .
j_call: TRBJ1-3
cdr3_length: 14
v_call: TRBV7-6
d_call: .
cdr3_aa: CASSSTRGGNTIYF
cdr3_nt: TGTGCCAGCAGCTCTACACGAGGTGGAAACACCATATATTTT

clone_size: once
j_call: TRBJ1-6
cdr3_length: 14
v_call: TRBV5-4
d_call: .
cdr3_aa: CASSAGIRDSPLHF
cdr3_nt: TGTGCCAGCAGCGCAGGGATTAGGGATTCACCCCTCCACTTT

clone_size: .
j_call: TRBJ1-2
cdr3_length: 17
v_call: TRBV7-9
d_call: TRBD1
cdr3_aa: CASSPSPGQVSIYGYTF
cdr3_nt: TGTGCCAGCAGCCCTTCCCCGGGACAGGTCTCCATCTATGGCTACACCTTC

clone_size: .
j_call: TRBJ2-4
cdr3_length: 16
v_call: TRBV5-6
d_call: .
cdr3_aa: CASSLFEGVRSHIQYF
cdr3_nt: TGTGCCAGCAGCTTGTTTGAGGGGGTTCGTTCTCACATTCAGTACTTC

clone_size: .
j_call: TRBJ2-7
cdr3_length: 14
v_call: TRBV7-2
d_call: TRBD2
cdr3_aa: CASSSSLTSDEQYF
cdr3_nt: TGTGCCAGCAGCTCTAGCCTCACTAGCGACGAGCAGTACTTC

clone_size: .
j_call: TRBJ2-7
cdr3_length: 12
v_call: TRBV2
d_call: .
cdr3_aa: CASSEALYEQYF
cdr3_nt: TGTGCCAGCAGTGAAGCGCTCTACGAGCAGTACTTC

clone_size: .
j_call: TRBJ2-7
cdr3_length: 15
v_call: TRBV10-3
d_call: TRBD1
cdr3_aa: CAISAPGQGIYEQYF
cdr3_nt: TGTGCCATCAGTGCCCCGGGACAGGGGATATACGAGCAGTACTTC

clone_size: .
j_call: TRBJ2-5
cdr3_length: 13
v_call: TRBV30
d_call: .
cdr3_aa: CAWSVGVQETQYF
cdr3_nt: TGTGCCTGGAGTGTCGGGGTCCAAGAGACCCAGTACTTC

clone_size: .
j_call: TRBJ2-1
cdr3_length: 12
v_call: TRBV2
d_call: TRBD1
cdr3_aa: CASGTGGNEQFF
cdr3_nt: TGTGCCAGCGGAACAGGGGGCAATGAGCAGTTCTTC

clone_size: once
j_call: TRBJ2-3
cdr3_length: 14
v_call: TRBV30
d_call: TRBD2
cdr3_aa: CAWRLAGSTDTQYF
cdr3_nt: TGTGCCTGGAGGCTAGCGGGAAGCACAGATACGCAGTATTTT